A single sample gave rise to the 29 T cell receptor beta chains below, sequenced in a study of blood T cell repertoires in COVID-19. The method was immunoSEQ multiplex PCR; TCRdb's version includes in-frame clones alone and lacks a portion of them. The table lists some 370,000 clones, around 87% of them singletons, with under 11% in the top ten. What was sequenced was peripheral blood. These receptors all stem from a woman aged 30 to 39 with COVID-19, enrolled during active disease.

The J gene is TRBJ1-2, the V gene TRBV19, with 9 bases identical to TRBD1. This CDR3 is 15 amino acids long. After removal of 1 base from V and 2 bases from J, the junction contained 2 bases not matched to a gene. Per germline, CDR1 LNHDA and CDR2 SQIVND (reference sequence). In DNA form, the CDR3 reads TGTGCCAGTAGTATAGCGGGGACAGGGAACTATGGCTACACCTTC. Encoded protein: CASSIAGTGNYGYTF.

This chain joins TRBV3-1 (or the pseudogene TRBV3-2) and TRBJ2-1, with a weak D call TRBD2 (6 bases). Trimming removed 4 bases from V and 2 bases from J, with 12 bases in between. CDR1 and CDR2 (germline): LGHDT, YNNKEL (reference sequence). This CDR3 comprises 15 residues. DNA of the CDR3: TGTGCCAGCAGCCCAATGTGGGGGGCCTACAATGAGCAGTTCTTC. Translating gives CASSPMWGAYNEQFF.

The chain uses TRBV28 and TRBJ2-7, with 9 bases matching TRBD2. Trimming removed 6 bases from V and 2 bases from J; junction bases left unmatched: 11. The CDR3 has 16 residues. Per germline, CDR1 MDHEN and CDR2 SYDVKM. In DNA form, the CDR3 reads TGTGCCAGCAGCCCTGCCAGGGCTAGCGGGACCTACGAGCAGTACTTC. This sequence encodes CASSPARASGTYEQYF.

The rearrangement uses TRBV11-3 and TRBJ2-1; D possibly corresponds to TRBD1 (6 bases). The CDR3 sequence is 12 residues long. Per germline, CDR1 SGHNT and CDR2 YENEEA. V lost 5 bases to trimming and J lost 10 bases, with 12 bases between them. CDR3: CASSPDRHEQFF. As DNA, the CDR3 is TGTGCCAGCAGCCCCGACAGGCACGAGCAGTTCTTC.

The CDR3 loop reads CASSSTGVGNTIYF. The CDR3 coding sequence is TGTGCCAGCAGCTCGACAGGGGTCGGAAACACCATATATTTT. The chain has TRBV2 and TRBJ1-3; TRBD1 matches 8 bases. Trimming at V came to 6 bases and at J to 4 bases, leaving 5 bases not matched to a gene. The CDR3 covers 14 residues. The germline gives CDR1 SNHLY, CDR2 FYNNEI.

V gene TRBV28 combines with J gene TRBJ2-3, with TRBD1 matching 7 bases. From germline, CDR1 is MDHEN and CDR2 SYDVKM. The V and J ends lost 6 bases and 3 bases, in that order; junction bases with no gene match: 12. The CDR3 totals 16 residues. The CDR3 protein is CASRQGLGWETDTQYF. The CDR3 coding sequence is TGTGCCAGCAGACAGGGGCTGGGGTGGGAGACAGATACGCAGTATTTT. The full variable domain, rest sourced from reference TRBV28 and TRBJ2-3, is DVKVTQSSRYLVKRTGEKVFLECVQDMDHENMFWYRQDPGLGLRLIYFSYDVKMKEKGDIPEGYSVSREKKERFSLILESASTNQTSMYLCASRQGLGWETDTQYFGPGTRLTVL.

This clone has just a few counts. The chain combines TRBV5-1 with TRBJ1-2; 8 nucleotides align to TRBD1. Germline CDR1 and CDR2: SGHRS and YFSETQ. J gave up 7 bases and V 3 bases, and 8 bases lay outside the gene matches. The CDR3 is 14 residues long. The DNA for the CDR3 is TGCGCCAGCAGCTCCGGAGGACAGGGCGGTGGCTACACCTTC. Protein: CASSSGGQGGGYTF. The whole variable domain, remainder taken from reference TRBV5-1 and TRBJ1-2, is KAGVTQTPRYLIKTRGQQVTLSCSPISGHRSVSWYQQTPGQGLQFLFEYFSETQRNKGNFPGRFSGRQFSNSRSEMNVSTLELGDSALYLCASSSGGQGGGYTFGSGTRLTVV.

This CDR3 is CASSVTGEPGNTIYF. The CDR3 region has the DNA TGTGCCAGCAGTGTCACAGGGGAGCCTGGAAACACCATATATTTT. This chain connects TRBV2 to TRBJ1-3, with 7 nucleotides matching TRBD1. Trimming removed 4 bases from V and 2 bases from J; junction bases left unmatched: 5. This CDR3 region has 15 residues. Germline CDR1 reads SNHLY; CDR2 reads FYNNEI.

The chain combines TRBV14 with TRBJ2-7, with a weak D call TRBD2 (6 bases). Germline V gene data show CDR1 as SGHDN and CDR2 as FVKESK. The CDR3 consists of 13 residues. Trimming left V 4 bases short and J 7 bases short, with 14 bases between. The DNA of the CDR3 is TGTGCCAGCAGCCCTGGGCTCCTAGCGGAGCAGTACTTC. This sequence encodes CASSPGLLAEQYF.

CDR3 region: CASSLEGLAGEQYF. The CDR3 DNA reads TGTGCCAGCAGCTTAGAGGGTCTAGCGGGTGAGCAGTACTTC. This rearrangement joins TRBV7-2 to TRBJ2-7; 8 positions match TRBD2. CDR3 length equals 14 residues. V shed 1 base and J 7 bases; nucleotides not matched to a gene: 6. Looked up from germline, CDR1 is SGHTA and CDR2 is FQGNSA. Together with reference TRBV7-2 and TRBJ2-7, the CDR3 gives the full variable domain: GAGVSQSPSNKVTEKGKDVELRCDPISGHTALYWYRQSLGQGLEFLIYFQGNSAPDKSGLPSDRFSAERTGGSVSTLTIQRTQQEDSAVYLCASSLEGLAGEQYFGPGTRLTVT.

This clone was recorded only once. The genes are TRBV15 and TRBJ2-3; possible D gene TRBD1, 6 bases. Germline assignment: CDR1 LNHNV and CDR2 YYDKDF (reference sequence). This CDR3 comprises 16 residues. V was pared by 1 base and J by 2 bases, with 13 bases between. The CDR3 loop is CATSRGGRGTTDTQYF. CDR3 coding DNA: TGTGCCACCAGCAGAGGTGGCAGGGGCACCACAGATACGCAGTATTTT. Based on the CDR3 plus reference TRBV15 and TRBJ2-3, the full variable domain is DAMVIQNPRYQVTQFGKPVTLSCSQTLNHNVMYWYQQKSSQAPKLLFHYYDKDFNNEADTPDNFQSRRPNTSFCFLDIRSPGLGDTAMYLCATSRGGRGTTDTQYFGPGTRLTVL.

The chain joins TRBV5-1 to TRBJ2-7; D unresolved. V lost 0 bases to trimming and J lost 1 base, with 5 bases between them. Germline-derived CDR1 and CDR2 are SGHRS and YFSETQ. The length of the CDR3 is 13 residues. The CDR3 region has the DNA TGCGCCAGCAGCTTGGAACTTTCCTACGAGCAGTACTTC. Protein sequence: CASSLELSYEQYF. The whole variable domain, filled in from reference TRBV5-1 and TRBJ2-7, reads KAGVTQTPRYLIKTRGQQVTLSCSPISGHRSVSWYQQTPGQGLQFLFEYFSETQRNKGNFPGRFSGRQFSNSRSEMNVSTLELGDSALYLCASSLELSYEQYFGPGTRLTVT.

This sequence joins TRBV6-2 or TRBV6-3 and TRBJ2-1; perhaps TRBD1 as D (6 bases). Germline lookup yields CDR1 MNHEY and CDR2 SVGEGT. The CDR3 is made up of 15 amino acids. With 5 bases removed from V and 4 bases from J, the gap between germline ends came to 15 bases. The CDR3 DNA reads TGTGCCAGCAGTCGACAGGTAGAGCGGTACAATGAGCAGTTCTTC. This translates into CASSRQVERYNEQFF.

CDR3 protein: CASSWRHQNTEAFF. CDR3 bases: TGCGCCAGCAGCTGGAGGCACCAGAACACTGAAGCTTTCTTT. The V call is TRBV5-1, the J call TRBJ1-1; D is undetermined. Germline V gives CDR1 SGHRS, CDR2 YFSETQ. This CDR3 has 14 residues. Between the trimmed V and J ends, which lost 3 bases and 1 base, there was a span of 10 bases.

This rearrangement joins TRBV28 to TRBJ1-2, with no clear D. The CDR3 contains 12 residues. Germline CDR1 MDHEN, CDR2 SYDVKM. V was shortened by 5 bases and J by 6 bases, with 10 bases between the two germline ends. CDR3 coding DNA: TGTGCCAGCAGTCTCCTACGCAATGGCTACACCTTC. Its protein is CASSLLRNGYTF.

The gene calls are TRBV5-1 and TRBJ1-6, with TRBD1 matching 10 bases. The CDR3 is made up of 15 amino acids. The V gene end was trimmed by 1 base and the J gene end by 8 bases; junction bases not matched to a gene: 3. Germline assignment: CDR1 SGHRS and CDR2 YFSETQ. The CDR3 is CASSLFGTGDSPLHF. CDR3 sequence (DNA): TGCGCCAGCAGCTTGTTTGGGACAGGGGATTCACCCCTCCACTTT.

The chain recombines TRBV11-2 with TRBJ2-1, with 13 bases identical to TRBD2. Germline-derived CDR1 and CDR2 are SGHAT and FQNNGV. The V and J ends lost 4 bases and 9 bases, in that order; junction bases with no gene match: 9. CDR3 length: 16 amino acids. This CDR3 is CASSWGLAGPGAEQFF. CDR3 coding DNA: TGTGCCAGCAGCTGGGGACTAGCGGGACCGGGGGCTGAGCAGTTCTTC.

The chain links TRBV11-2 to TRBJ1-2, with D perhaps matching TRBD1 (6 bases). The V and J ends lost 1 base and 5 bases respectively, with 14 bases between them. The germline V gene encodes CDR1 SGHAT and CDR2 FQNNGV. This CDR3 contains 15 residues. CDR3 amino acids: CASSLARGAAYGYTF. CDR3 DNA sequence: TGTGCCAGCAGCTTAGCCCGGGGGGCAGCATATGGCTACACCTTC. The full variable domain, completed using reference TRBV11-2 and TRBJ1-2, is EAGVAQSPRYKIIEKRQSVAFWCNPISGHATLYWYQQILGQGPKLLIQFQNNGVVDDSQLPKDRFSAERLKGVDSTLKIQPAKLEDSAVYLCASSLARGAAYGYTFGSGTRLTVV.

This clone showed up just once. J is TRBJ1-1 and V is TRBV11-3; D uncertain. V lost 5 bases and J lost 1, with 8 bases in between. The CDR3 contains 13 residues. The germline V gene encodes CDR1 SGHNT and CDR2 YENEEA. The CDR3 loop is CASSPGPNTEAFF. CDR3 bases: TGTGCCAGCAGCCCCGGTCCGAACACTGAAGCTTTCTTT.

The chain combines TRBV19 with TRBJ2-1; 9 nucleotides line up with TRBD2. Germline trimming cut 5 bases from V and 7 bases from J; bases unmatched to any gene: 9. CDR1 is LNHDA and CDR2 is SQIVND in the germline V gene (reference sequence). There are 15 residues in the CDR3. CDR3 in amino acids: CASSPIAGAGNEQFF. The CDR3 bases are TGTGCCAGTAGTCCAATAGCGGGAGCAGGAAATGAGCAGTTCTTC.

The chain is built from TRBV30 and TRBJ1-1; 9 bases match TRBD1. The CDR3 consists of 12 residues. Germline V lookup: CDR1 GTSNPN, CDR2 SVGIG (reference sequence). Losses at the gene ends were 5 bases for V and 5 bases for J; bases not matched to a gene: 3. The CDR3 sequence: CAWGQGWTEAFF. DNA for the CDR3: TGTGCCTGGGGACAGGGGTGGACTGAAGCTTTCTTT.

This sequence joins TRBV10-3 and TRBJ2-2; 10 bases fit TRBD2. V shed 3 bases and J 6 bases; nucleotides not matched to a gene: 7. There are 16 residues in the CDR3. CDR1 is ENHRY and CDR2 is SYGVKD in the germline V gene. CDR3 in amino acids: CAISDWASGSAGELFF. The CDR3 DNA is TGTGCCATCAGTGATTGGGCTAGCGGGAGCGCCGGGGAGCTGTTTTTT.

This clone was seen only a few times. The chain couples TRBV5-1 to TRBJ2-7; a possible D gene is TRBD1 (6 bases). The CDR3 is made up of 14 amino acids. Trimming stripped 0 bases from V and 7 bases from J, with 14 bases between. Germline V CDR1 and CDR2: SGHRS, YFSETQ. The CDR3 DNA sequence: TGCGCCAGCAGCTTGGAAACAGGGCACAGTGAGCAGTACTTC. This codes for CASSLETGHSEQYF.

V usage is TRBV5-8 and J usage is TRBJ1-3, with D possibly TRBD1 on 5 matching bases. The length of the CDR3 is 14 residues. V was cut by 2 bases and J by 2 bases, with 8 bases left in between. Germline assignment: CDR1 SGHTS and CDR2 YDEGEE. The chain's CDR3 is CASSFSGTGNTIYF. The CDR3 bases are TGTGCCAGCAGCTTTTCAGGGACTGGAAACACCATATATTTT.

This chain joins TRBV30 and TRBJ2-1, with TRBD1 matching 7 bases. V lost 8 bases to trimming and J lost 10 bases; unmatched junction nucleotides: 8. The germline CDR1 and CDR2 sequences are GTSNPN and SVGIG (reference sequence). This CDR3 region has 11 residues. This CDR3 is CALTGVGEQFF. CDR3 bases: TGTGCCCTCACAGGGGTGGGAGAGCAGTTCTTC.

This chain uses TRBV27 with TRBJ2-1; tentative D call: TRBD2 (6 bases). Trimming shortened V by 6 bases and J by 0 bases, and 12 bases separated the two germline ends. The CDR3 consists of 15 residues. Germline V gives CDR1 MNHEY, CDR2 SMNVEV (reference sequence). DNA of the CDR3: TGTGCCAGCAGATATAGCGGAAGCTCCTACAATGAGCAGTTCTTC. It encodes CASRYSGSSYNEQFF.

This chain joins TRBV7-6 and TRBJ2-1, with unresolved D. Germline V gene lookup returns CDR1 SGHVS and CDR2 FNYEAQ. Trimming removed 1 base from V and 4 bases from J, with 14 bases in between. The CDR3 contains 16 residues. The chain's CDR3 is CASSLGSPIGYNEQFF. In nucleotides, the CDR3 is TGTGCCAGCAGCTTAGGTAGCCCGATAGGATACAATGAGCAGTTCTTC.

The chain combines TRBV12-3 or TRBV12-4 with TRBJ1-5; D not resolved. The V gene lost 5 bases and the J gene lost 6 bases, with 8 bases spanning the gap. The CDR3 sequence is 12 residues long. The CDR3 reads CASSVGSQPQHF. The CDR3 DNA sequence: TGTGCCAGCAGTGTAGGCAGTCAGCCCCAGCATTTT.

This chain joins TRBV19 and TRBJ2-1; the D gene is possibly TRBD2 (5 bases). The germline V and J ends were trimmed by 4 bases and 0 bases, with 13 bases remaining between them. The V gene's germline CDR1 is LNHDA and CDR2 SQIVND (reference sequence). This CDR3 spans 16 amino acids. Here the CDR3 DNA reads TGTGCCAGTAGTACAGCTAGCCTGAGCTCCTACAATGAGCAGTTCTTC. This sequence encodes CASSTASLSSYNEQFF.